This T cell receptor (beta chain) stems from a study of blood T cell repertoires in COVID-19 (TCRdb year 2020). A note on the overall study: Samples covering the acute and convalescent phases of COVID-19 were provided by collaborators in the United States, Italy and Spain. The repertoires were made available in a free public database intended to serve as a resource for research on the immune response to SARS-CoV-2. HLA class I and class II types, where available, came from metadata supplied by the sample provider rather than from assay-based typing. Samples came from the ongoing ImmuneRACE study (first 160 participants) plus 1,254 subjects from 6 global collaborators. Deeply sampled blood TCRbeta repertoires from subjects exposed to, actively infected with, or recovered from COVID-19 were included in the dataset. A de-identified subject ID, COVID-19 status, age in years and sex were almost always included in the sample metadata. The material from the prospective study consisted of cDNA or gDNA derived from T cells, B-cell-depleted T cells, or PBMCs.

Enrolling through a virtual design, the prospective study's participants ranged in age from about 18 to 89 years and lived across 24 United States geographic areas. To assign participants to cohorts, the prospective study relied on clinical history that participants themselves reported in a screening survey and a study questionnaire. A participant counted as exposed if, within 2 weeks of entering the study, that participant had been in contact with someone who had a PCR-confirmed or clinician-diagnosed COVID-19 case. In the prospective study, mobile phlebotomists collected whole blood, serum and a nasopharyngeal or oropharyngeal swab from each participant. Additional blood draws and questionnaires over an approximately 2-month period could optionally be provided by prospective study participants. Before DNA extraction, blood samples from the prospective study were shipped at room temperature or frozen.

The immunoSEQ Assay, a bias-controlled multiplex PCR, was used to amplify TCRbeta CDR3 regions from genomic DNA. From the authors' description of their analysis: Within the assay, amplification of reference gene primers was used to estimate how many nucleated cells each sample contained. To quantify the absolute abundance of each unique TCRbeta CDR3 rearrangement, sequence reads were collapsed and filtered. For each sample, productive Simpson clonality was calculated by taking the square root of Simpson's diversity index across productive rearrangements. Held by TCRdb, this immuneACCESS table contains in-frame sequences only and omits some clones. Under half of the omission traces to an unresolved V gene where checked; the cause of the rest is unknown. V, J and clone size were drawn from that table, and D and trimming were deduced from the DNA. This sample lists about 320,000 clones; 85% were detected once. The ten largest clones take up about 1.9% of the sample.

The investigation overall reported the following: How much clinical and demographic metadata was included differed by source and by participant, and the metadata was provided uncurated.

Worth noting for this clone: The clone's antigen remains unknown. Base qualities are not at hand, and no much larger clone is one base apart.

This receptor was taken from a woman in her 30s who had been exposed to COVID-19. Sequenced: PBMCs or T cells enriched from blood (not recorded which).

The nucleotides read TGCGCCAGCAGCTTGGGGCTAGCCACCGGGGAGCTGTTTTTT. This yields the protein CASSLGLATGELFF. The V gene is TRBV5-1 and the J gene is TRBJ2-2; a weak D assignment points to TRBD2 (5 bases agree). The CDR3 runs 14 residues from the cysteine to the phenylalanine. The CDR3 DNA has 42 bases and is translated from base 1. The germline V gene sets CDR1 to SGHRS and CDR2 to YFSETQ. V is shortened by 0 bases, J by 4 bases, and the region joining them spans 7 bases.